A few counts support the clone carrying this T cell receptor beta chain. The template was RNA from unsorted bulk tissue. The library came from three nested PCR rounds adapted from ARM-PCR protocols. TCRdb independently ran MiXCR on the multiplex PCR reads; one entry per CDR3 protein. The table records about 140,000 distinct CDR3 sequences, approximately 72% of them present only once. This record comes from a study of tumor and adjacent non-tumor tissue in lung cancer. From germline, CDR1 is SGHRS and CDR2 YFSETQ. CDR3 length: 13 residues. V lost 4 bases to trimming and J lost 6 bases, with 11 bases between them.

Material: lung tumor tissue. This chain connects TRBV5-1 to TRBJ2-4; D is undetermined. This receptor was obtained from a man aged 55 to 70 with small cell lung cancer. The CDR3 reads CASSQEPGNIQYF. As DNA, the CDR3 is TGCGCCAGCAGCCAGGAGCCTGGAAACATTCAGTACTTC. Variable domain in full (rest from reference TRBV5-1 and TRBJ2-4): KAGVTQTPRYLIKTRGQQVTLSCSPISGHRSVSWYQQTPGQGLQFLFEYFSETQRNKGNFPGRFSGRQFSNSRSEMNVSTLELGDSALYLCASSQEPGNIQYFGAGTRLSVL.